The clone carrying this T cell receptor beta chain was observed a few times. Its antigen remains unidentified. This sample stems from a study of T-cell memory formation after mild COVID-19. Findings and limits, study-wide: Pre-infection memory carried some responding clones, suggesting that cross-reactive memory joined. Among clones contracting day 15 to 85, CD4/CD8 was balanced, whereas later expanders leaned CD4+.

In TCRdb, the 5' RACE reads were re-called with MiXCR into one record per CDR3 protein. The table includes 500,000 to 600,000 distinct CDR3 sequences, more than 15% detected once. This clonotype was sampled from an adult woman who had mild COVID-19 (a few samples of this study predate the infection). Cell type and time point are not known. The sequenced material came from PBMCs or a T cell subset sorted from them (not recorded which).

CDR3 sequence: CASSLGPDLAAYNEQFF. CDR3 nucleotides: TGTGCCAGCAGCTTAGGCCCGGACTTAGCGGCCTACAATGAGCAGTTCTTC. The rearrangement uses TRBV13 and TRBJ2-1, with a possible D match to TRBD2 (6 bases). The CDR3 spans 17 residues. Per germline, CDR1 PRHDT and CDR2 FYEKMQ (reference sequence). The germline V and J ends were trimmed by 0 bases and 2 bases, with 14 bases remaining between them.